This is a list of T cell receptor beta chains from one sample in a study of T cells in Graves' hyperthyroidism and ophthalmopathy. TCRdb ran MiXCR on the multiplex PCR reads and lists one entry per CDR3 protein. The sample lists hundreds of thousands of distinct CDR3 sequences, about 17% occurring once. The sample taken for sequencing was blood. The receptor set was obtained from a woman in her twenties or thirties with Graves' hyperthyroidism. CDR3s include the opening cysteine and the closing phenylalanine or tryptophan. D genes are given only for firm matches. The listing skips clone size in some rows; elsewhere it reads once, few, many or a size class.

d_call j_call v_call clone_size cdr3_nt cdr3_aa
TRBD2 TRBJ2-5 TRBV27 few TGTGCCAGCAGTTGGCTAGCGGGAGACAAGACCCAGTACTTC CASSWLAGDKTQYF
NA TRBJ1-2 TRBV2 many TGTGCCAGCAGCGGGACATTTAACTATGGCTACACCTTC CASSGTFNYGYTF
TRBD1 TRBJ2-5 TRBV12-3/TRBV12-4 NA TGTGCCAGCAGTTTGACAGGGGGCGCAGTGGAGACCCAGTACTTC CASSLTGGAVETQYF
TRBD2 TRBJ2-3 TRBV6-1 medium-sized TGTGCCAGCAGTGACCTAGCGGGGAACACAGATACGCAGTATTTT CASSDLAGNTDTQYF
TRBD1 TRBJ2-7 TRBV29-1 many TGCAGCCGGGACAGGGGATACGAGCAGTACTTC CSRDRGYEQYF
NA TRBJ2-7 TRBV2 many TGTGCCGTACCCAGTGGGCTACACGAGCAGTACTTC CAVPSGLHEQYF
TRBD2 TRBJ2-3 TRBV29-1 many TGCAGCGTTGATGGTGGGACTAGCGGGAGGTTAAGCACAGATACGCAGTATTTT CSVDGGTSGRLSTDTQYF
NA TRBJ2-2 TRBV5-1 NA TGCGCCAGCAGCTCAGGGGGGGCGAACACCGGGGAGCTGTTTTTT CASSSGGANTGELFF
TRBD2 TRBJ2-1 TRBV11-2 many TGTGCCAGCAGCTCGGGACTAGCGGGAGGGCGTTCTCAGTTCTTC CASSSGLAGGRSQFF
NA TRBJ1-4 TRBV7-9 NA TGTGCCAGCAGCTTAGATGAGGGTGAAAAACTGTTTTTT CASSLDEGEKLFF
NA TRBJ2-3 TRBV2 many TGTGTCATAGGAACGCGATTTTCGGGGGCAGATACGCAGTATTTT CVIGTRFSGADTQYF
NA TRBJ2-7 TRBV29-1 few TGCAGCGTTAGAAGTCCGGCCTCCTACGAGCAGTACTTC CSVRSPASYEQYF
NA TRBJ2-7 TRBV2 many TGTGCCAGCAGGTCCGGGACAATGGGGTACGAGCAGTACTTC CASRSGTMGYEQYF
NA TRBJ2-1 TRBV6-2/TRBV6-3 many TGTGCCAGCAGTGCTAGAGAGTGGGGCGCGAACAATGAGCAGTTCTTC CASSAREWGANNEQFF
TRBD2 TRBJ2-1 TRBV24-1 few TGTGCCACCAGTGTAACTAGCGGGAGTAATGAGCAGTTCTTC CATSVTSGSNEQFF
TRBD1 TRBJ1-1 TRBV4-2 NA TGTGCCAGCAGCCGGACCGGGACAGGGTTGAACACTGAAGCTTTCTTT CASSRTGTGLNTEAFF
NA TRBJ2-5 TRBV27 few TGTGCGAGCGTTGGCCAAGGGTTTCTTCATGGGGTGTACTTC CASVGQGFLHGVYF
TRBD2 TRBJ2-2 TRBV11-2 many TGTGCCAGCAGCTTAGGGAGGGGGACTAGCGCAAGAAACGGGGAGCTGTTTTTT CASSLGRGTSARNGELFF
NA TRBJ1-2 TRBV5-1 many TGCGCCAGCAGCTTGGTAAACTTCTATGGCTACACCTTC CASSLVNFYGYTF
TRBD1 TRBJ2-7 TRBV6-2/TRBV6-3 many TGTGCCAGCAGTGCTGACAGGGTCTACTACGAGCAGTACTTC CASSADRVYYEQYF
NA TRBJ2-7 TRBV2 many TGTGCCAGCAGTGAAGGGGTTACTTACGAGCAGTACTTC CASSEGVTYEQYF
NA TRBJ1-4 TRBV18 few TGTGCCAGCTCACCTCTCATAGCAACTAATGAAAAACTGTTTTTT CASSPLIATNEKLFF
TRBD1 TRBJ2-3 TRBV2 many TGTGCCAGCCTGACAGGGGGCACAGATACGCAGTATTTT CASLTGGTDTQYF
TRBD2 TRBJ2-5 TRBV29-1 many TGCAGCGTTGAAGATTGGGCGCGGGGACTAGCGGGAGAGACCCAGTACTTC CSVEDWARGLAGETQYF
NA TRBJ1-5 TRBV6-1 many TGTGCCAGCACCCCACCCTATTCAGGGTATAGCAATCAGCCCCAGCATTTT CASTPPYSGYSNQPQHF
NA TRBJ1-4 TRBV6-9 few TGTGCCAGCAGTTACGAGGATGAAAAACTGTTTTTT CASSYEDEKLFF
NA TRBJ2-3 TRBV29-1 many TGCAGCGTTGTGTTCAGCACAGATACGCAGTATTTT CSVVFSTDTQYF
NA TRBJ2-7 TRBV18 many TGTGCCAGCTCATCCGGGACCAACTACGAGCAGTACTTC CASSSGTNYEQYF
TRBD2 TRBJ2-7 TRBV12-3/TRBV12-4 NA TGTGCCACCTCGGGACTAGCGGGAGGGCCATCCTACGAGCAGTACTTC CATSGLAGGPSYEQYF
NA TRBJ1-1 TRBV7-2 NA TGTGCCAGCAGCTCCCTAGGGTTGGAGGCTTTCTTT CASSSLGLEAFF
NA TRBJ2-3 TRBV27 NA TGTGCCAGCAGTTCCCTAACAAGCTTCGCAGATACGCAGTATTTT CASSSLTSFADTQYF
NA TRBJ2-1 TRBV4-1 few TGCGCCAGCAGCCAAGAGGTCAGGAACAATGAGCAGTTCTTC CASSQEVRNNEQFF
NA TRBJ2-3 TRBV7-2 many TGTGCCAGCAGCTTATCCCCCTACTATGGAGATACGCAGTATTTT CASSLSPYYGDTQYF
NA TRBJ1-4 TRBV28 few TGTGCCAGCAGTTTATTCTCATTTAAGGACAGTCCCAATGAAAAACTGTTTTTT CASSLFSFKDSPNEKLFF
TRBD1 TRBJ2-5 TRBV6-1 many TGTGCCAGCAGTGCGTTGACAGGGCAAGAGACCCAGTACTTC CASSALTGQETQYF
NA TRBJ2-5 TRBV27 few TGTGCCAGCAGCACGGGGCTGAGGCGGGAGACCCAGTACTTC CASSTGLRRETQYF